The 2 T cell receptor beta chains in this list originate from one sample, sequenced in a study of response to subunit inactivated influenza vaccine. Each CDR3 protein is one row after TCRdb ran MiXCR on the RT-PCR reads. Found here are under 800,000 distinct CDR3 sequences, about 15% of them singletons; the top ten hold around 7.3%. The sample in question was PBMCs from blood, obtained around 14 days before vaccination. All receptors come from a man aged 45-65 years who received an inactivated influenza vaccine.

Only a few counts were recorded for this clonotype. This chain joins TRBV30 and TRBJ1-1; no definite D call. CDR3 length equals 12 residues. The germline CDR1 and CDR2 sequences are GTSNPN and SVGIG (reference sequence). The CDR3 nucleotides read TGTGTCGTACGATTAGGAAACACTGAAGCTTTCTTT. Translating it yields CVVRLGNTEAFF.

The chain recombines TRBV30 with TRBJ1-5, with D maybe TRBD1 (6 bases). CDR1 is GTSNPN and CDR2 is SVGIG in the germline V gene (reference sequence). This CDR3 comprises 13 residues. V was trimmed by 4 bases and J by 10 bases, leaving 17 bases between them. The CDR3 nucleotides are TGTGCCTGGAACGAACAGGGCAAAGACCCCCAGCATTTT. Protein product: CAWNEQGKDPQHF.